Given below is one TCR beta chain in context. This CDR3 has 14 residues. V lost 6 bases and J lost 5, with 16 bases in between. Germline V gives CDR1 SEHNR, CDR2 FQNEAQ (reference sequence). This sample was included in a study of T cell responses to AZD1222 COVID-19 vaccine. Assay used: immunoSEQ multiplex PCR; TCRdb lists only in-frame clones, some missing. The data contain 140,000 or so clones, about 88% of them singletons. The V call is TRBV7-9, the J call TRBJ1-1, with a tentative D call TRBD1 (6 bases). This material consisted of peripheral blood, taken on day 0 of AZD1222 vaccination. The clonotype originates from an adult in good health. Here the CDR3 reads CASRALRGRTEAFF. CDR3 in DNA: TGTGCCAGCAGGGCTCTTCGGGGGCGTACTGAAGCTTTCTTT. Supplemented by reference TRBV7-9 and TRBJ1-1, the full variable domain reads DTGVSQNPRHKITKRGQNVTFRCDPISEHNRLYWYRQTLGQGPEFLTYFQNEAQLEKSRLLSDRFSAERPKGSFSTLEIQRTEQGDSAMYLCASRALRGRTEAFFGQGTRLTVV.